The 20 T cell receptor beta chains listed next were all sequenced from one sample in a study of beta chain features in type 1 diabetes. The antigens these receptors bind are not known. Reverse transcription of all isolated RNA meant that expressed TCRB transcripts were sequenced. Sequencing used immunoSEQ multiplex PCR; TCRdb keeps in-frame clones, though not all of them. The profile shows about 22,000 clones, about 57% of them singletons. Study results and limitations: TCRB CDR3s were moderately but significantly shorter in Type 1 diabetes patients in all four CD4+ subsets.

The material sequenced was stem cell memory CD4+ T cells from blood. These receptors originate from a man younger than 35 with type 1 diabetes.

V is TRBV18 and J is TRBJ2-5; D is undetermined. The CDR3 spans 15 residues. V shed 3 bases and J shed 0 bases, with 11 bases lying between them. Germline V CDR1 and CDR2: KGHSH, LQKENI. The CDR3 is CASSPTHRNQETQYF. In nucleotides, the CDR3 is TGTGCCAGCTCACCGACGCACAGAAACCAAGAGACCCAGTACTTC.

The rearrangement joins TRBV5-1 to TRBJ2-2; D remains unclear. Germline V gives CDR1 SGHRS, CDR2 YFSETQ. Between the trimmed V and J ends, which lost 0 bases and 0 bases, there was a span of 6 bases. The CDR3 runs to 15 residues. The chain's CDR3 is CASSLAQSNTGELFF. The CDR3 DNA follows: TGCGCCAGCAGCTTGGCGCAGTCGAACACCGGGGAGCTGTTTTTT.

The rearrangement joins TRBV6-6 to TRBJ1-4, with D possibly being TRBD1 (5 bases). The CDR3 covers 15 residues. V gave up 5 bases and J gave up 0 bases, with 10 bases separating them. CDR1 MNHNY and CDR2 SVGAGI come from the germline V gene (reference sequence). This CDR3 is CASSRDSSTNEKLFF. The DNA for the CDR3 is TGTGCCAGCAGTCGAGACAGTTCAACTAATGAAAAACTGTTTTTT.

The chain is built from TRBV6-6 and TRBJ2-3, with TRBD1 matching over 10 bases. V trimming: 6 bases; J trimming: 3 bases; junction bases outside the gene matches: 6. Germline loops: CDR1 MNHNY, CDR2 SVGAGI (reference sequence). The CDR3 is made up of 15 amino acids. For the CDR3, the DNA is TGTGCCAGCAGCCCCCGGGACAGGGGTACAGATACGCAGTATTTT. The encoded protein is CASSPRDRGTDTQYF.

The V call is TRBV18, the J call TRBJ2-3; 8 bases match TRBD2. Germline CDR1 is KGHSH and CDR2 is LQKENI. This CDR3 is 16 amino acids long. V shed 5 bases, J shed 2 bases, and the junction held 9 bases outside the gene matches. The DNA of the CDR3 is TGTGCCAGCTCAGCTGGGCTAGCGGGTTACACAGATACGCAGTATTTT. This sequence encodes CASSAGLAGYTDTQYF.

This chain joins TRBV19 and TRBJ2-6; D may be TRBD1 (5 bases). The CDR3 length is 16 residues. CDR1 and CDR2 from the germline V gene are LNHDA and SQIVND (reference sequence). Trimming removed 7 bases at V and 4 bases at J, with 17 bases between. The chain's CDR3 is CASNPQGTLGANVLTF. The CDR3 bases are TGTGCCAGTAACCCTCAGGGAACTCTGGGGGCCAACGTCCTGACTTTC.

This clone was seen only a few times. V and J are TRBV19 and TRBJ2-1; TRBD2 matches 8 bases. Germline-derived CDR1 and CDR2 are LNHDA and SQIVND (reference sequence). V shed 5 bases and J 4 bases; nucleotides not matched to a gene: 10. The CDR3 is 16 amino acids. The CDR3 coding sequence is TGTGCCAGTAGTGGGACCTTAGCGGGACTGTACAATGAGCAGTTCTTC. As protein: CASSGTLAGLYNEQFF.

There are a few counts of this clone. V is TRBV29-1 and J is TRBJ2-3; 7 bases match TRBD2. J was trimmed by 2 bases and V by 7 bases; bases with no gene match: 12. Germline CDR1 reads SQVTM; CDR2 reads ANQGSEA. This CDR3 is 15 amino acids long. CDR3 nucleotide sequence: TGCAGCGGCAATGAGGGCGGGGGACCCACAGATACGCAGTATTTT. Translating it yields CSGNEGGGPTDTQYF.

V usage is TRBV30 and J usage is TRBJ2-5; 8 bases are a match to TRBD1. Trimming removed 3 bases from V and 5 bases from J; junction bases left unmatched: 5. Germline V gene sequence: CDR1 GTSNPN, CDR2 SVGIG (reference sequence). CDR3 length equals 13 residues. The CDR3, as DNA: TGTGCCTGGAGGCAGGGGGCGGTGGAGACCCAGTACTTC. Encoded protein: CAWRQGAVETQYF.

The V and J genes are TRBV7-2 and TRBJ2-3, with 15 bases matching TRBD2. Germline CDR1 is SGHTA and CDR2 is FQGNSA. V lost 5 bases, J lost 7 bases, and 13 bases stayed unmatched. The CDR3 sequence is 18 residues long. The CDR3 DNA sequence: TGTGCCAGCAGCCCCACCCGGACTAGCGGGGGGGCCCTTCATACGCAGTATTTT. This encodes CASSPTRTSGGALHTQYF.

The V call is TRBV18, the J call TRBJ2-5, with D perhaps TRBD1 (5 bases). CDR3 length: 14 residues. Germline CDR1 and CDR2: KGHSH and LQKENI. V lost 3 bases and J lost 0, with 8 bases in between. This chain's CDR3 is CASSPTVNQETQYF. DNA for the CDR3: TGTGCCAGCTCACCGACAGTGAACCAAGAGACCCAGTACTTC.

The chain uses TRBV10-2 and TRBJ2-7; 11 nucleotides line up with TRBD2. The germline V gene has CDR1 WSHSY and CDR2 SAAADI. This CDR3 is 16 amino acids long. V lost 7 bases to trimming and J lost 3 bases; unmatched junction nucleotides: 11. The CDR3 spells CASTDVTSGVYYEQYF. CDR3 DNA: TGCGCCAGCACCGACGTGACTAGCGGGGTTTACTACGAGCAGTACTTC.

V is TRBV28 and J is TRBJ1-5; D ambiguous. The V and J ends lost 3 bases and 0 bases respectively, with 21 bases between them. There are 19 residues in the CDR3. Germline V gives CDR1 MDHEN, CDR2 SYDVKM. The chain's CDR3 is CASSLQVFSTYYSNQPQHF. CDR3 nucleotide sequence: TGTGCCAGCAGTTTGCAGGTATTCTCGACATATTATAGCAATCAGCCCCAGCATTTT.

This clone showed up just a few times. This rearrangement joins TRBV28 to TRBJ2-3; D is unresolved. Germline CDR1 MDHEN, CDR2 SYDVKM. The V gene lost 6 bases and the J gene lost 4 bases, with 14 bases spanning the gap. The CDR3 consists of 14 residues. The CDR3 sequence: CASSKTNTPDTQYF. The CDR3 DNA reads TGTGCCAGCAGCAAGACAAATACCCCAGATACGCAGTATTTT.

The chain employs TRBV28 and TRBJ1-3, with 7 bases lining up with TRBD1. The CDR3 covers 15 residues. V gave up 5 bases and J gave up 2 bases; unmatched junction bases: 6. Looked up from germline, CDR1 is MDHEN and CDR2 is SYDVKM. The CDR3 protein is CASSTGVRTGNTIYF. The CDR3 region has the DNA TGTGCCAGCAGTACAGGGGTAAGGACTGGAAACACCATATATTTT.

This chain joins TRBV18 and TRBJ1-4; a weak D match, TRBD1 (6 bases). This CDR3 region has 15 residues. V was cut by 3 bases and J by 6 bases, with 14 bases left in between. The germline V gene has CDR1 KGHSH and CDR2 LQKENI. The DNA of the CDR3 is TGTGCCAGCTCACCCGACCGGGACATGGATGAAAAACTGTTTTTT. Its translation is CASSPDRDMDEKLFF.

The chain is built from TRBV18 and TRBJ1-1; no firm D call. Germline V gives CDR1 KGHSH, CDR2 LQKENI. The CDR3 loop spans 13 amino acids. The V gene lost 4 bases and the J gene lost 2 bases, with 8 bases spanning the gap. Here the CDR3 DNA reads TGTGCCAGCTCACTCGTGGCCAACACTGAAGCTTTCTTT. Protein product: CASSLVANTEAFF.

This clone came up a few times. V and J are TRBV28 and TRBJ2-7; 9 bases match TRBD1. The CDR3 sequence is 16 residues long. The V gene's germline CDR1 is MDHEN and CDR2 SYDVKM. Losses at the gene ends were 5 bases for V and 4 bases for J; bases not matched to a gene: 12. CDR3 DNA: TGTGCCAGCAGTCGACCGGCCGGGACAGGGCCGTACGAGCAGTACTTC. Encoded protein: CASSRPAGTGPYEQYF.

This clone came up a few times. The chain employs TRBV28 and TRBJ2-7; the D gene is possibly TRBD2 (5 bases). Germline V gives CDR1 MDHEN, CDR2 SYDVKM. Trimming pared 3 bases from V and 5 bases from J, leaving 17 bases between. This CDR3 has 15 amino acids. CDR3 sequence (DNA): TGTGCCAGCAGTTTGACCCTCGGGGTTCCCCACGAGCAGTACTTC. This encodes CASSLTLGVPHEQYF.

V gene TRBV10-3 combines with J gene TRBJ1-1; unclear D gene. Germline CDR1 and CDR2: ENHRY and SYGVKD. V was clipped by 3 bases and J by 1 base, with 9 bases between them. This CDR3 region has 14 residues. The CDR3 DNA reads TGTGCCATCAGTGACAGGAGGACGAACACTGAAGCTTTCTTT. This sequence encodes CAISDRRTNTEAFF.